This T cell receptor (beta chain) was recovered during a study of OX40 agonist ivuxolimab in advanced cancers. Context from the whole study: Ivuxolimab was an agonistic, fully human IgG2 monoclonal antibody directed against OX40 (CD134), a costimulatory receptor. In the dose-escalation cohort, around four fifths of patients were male, and the mean age was around 60 years, with a range of about 23 to 90. Intravenous ivuxolimab was administered to patients every 2 weeks at six dose levels: 0.01, 0.1, 0.3, 1.5, 3 and 10 mg/kg. Peripheral TCRbeta sequencing was intended to test whether TCR sequence diversity was altered and clonal T-cell expansion was caused by ivuxolimab. Prior anti-PD-1, anti-PD-L1 or anti-CTLA-4 therapy was permitted, and less than 45% of dose-escalation patients had received checkpoint inhibitors. Partial responses occurred in three dose-escalation patients, of whom one had hepatocellular carcinoma and two had cutaneous melanoma. The paper describes the monotherapy dose-escalation part (N = 52 patients) of the phase I trial of ivuxolimab. Of the approximately 50 dose-escalation patients, hepatocellular carcinoma was present in approximately 20, melanoma in around 15, renal cell carcinoma in 9 and head and neck cancer in 9.

Patients with a history of autoimmune disease or receiving systemic immunosuppression were excluded from the trial. Peripheral blood for TCR sequencing was collected from all dose cohorts at baseline, on cycle 4 day 1, and on cycle 7 day 1. Samples came from an open-label, multicenter, first-in-human phase I dose-escalation trial of ivuxolimab. Adults with locally advanced or metastatic melanoma, renal cell carcinoma, hepatocellular carcinoma or head and neck squamous cell carcinoma were enrolled in the trial. Before TCR sequencing, CD4+ T cells and CD8+ T cells were sorted from peripheral blood as separate populations. Genomic DNA was isolated from the sorted cells so that the TCRbeta CDR3 region could be sequenced. TCRbeta CDR3 regions were sequenced using the immunoSEQ Assay. TCRdb holds this immuneACCESS table with in-frame rearrangements only. Some clones are missing; in checked studies, unresolved V genes explain under half, and the rest has no known cause. The sample table holds some 61,000 clones, of which about nine tenths were seen once. The biggest ten clones account for 4.8% of the sample.

Reading the germline V gene gives CDR1 SGHTS and CDR2 YDEGEE. The CDR3 sequence holds 14 residues, the cysteine and phenylalanine included. CDR3 DNA is the only sequence kept; it has 42 bases, read in frame from the first base. V loses 4 bases of germline sequence and J loses 0 bases, and the interval between the two ends is 9 bases. The paper as a whole reports these results and caveats: Low levels of normalized T-cell clonal expansion were also seen in some patients who did not respond. Antigen specificity was not determined for the clonally expanded peripheral T cells. After ivuxolimab, CD8+ T cells had more expanded clones than CD4+ T cells on average. In the 0.1-3.0 mg/kg groups, partial responders had among the lowest normalized peripheral clonal expansion, particularly in CD8+ T cells. At doses from 0.1 to 3.0 mg/kg, clonal expansion was seen in both CD4+ and CD8+ blood T cells between baseline and week 6.

Remarks on this clone: Its cognate antigen has yet to be identified. Base qualities are not recorded, but no much larger clone differs from it by a single base.

This chain is built from TRBV5-8 and TRBJ2-3; TRBD1 might be the D gene, on 6 matching bases. This sequence was found in an adult with an advanced solid tumor such as melanoma, head and neck, liver or kidney cancer. Sequenced here: CD4+ or CD8+ T cells sorted from blood, sampled in a trial of the OX40 agonist ivuxolimab. The CDR3 region: CASSMTGSTDTQYF. DNA sequence: TGTGCCAGCAGCATGACAGGTAGCACAGATACGCAGTATTTT.